This TCR beta chain was sequenced during a study of shared clonotypes between healthy human individuals. Study as a whole: The composition of the donors was a couple of women and a few men aged 18 to 49. CD4 naive and CD4 memory each took three plates per donor, while CD8 naive took two and CD8 memory one.

Repertoires were generated with immunoSEQ multiplex PCR, while TCRdb's copy carries only in-frame clones and drops some. The sample holds approximately 640,000 clones, approximately 79% seen once. Looked up from germline, CDR1 is MNHEY and CDR2 is SMNVEV (reference sequence). The V end was cut by 4 bases, the J end by 6 bases, with 16 bases between. The CDR3 sequence is 15 residues long. In this sample, this clone turned up once. Its antigen is unidentified. The study separated CD4+ cells into CD45RA+ naive and CD45RA-negative memory subsets. Whole-study results and caveats: Shared across several donors were about 4.6% of the naive CD4 clonotypes.

This chain connects TRBV27 to TRBJ1-5, with D unclear. This clonotype originated in a woman aged 25 to 39 in good health. Sequencing used memory CD4+ T cells sorted from blood. The subset was: CD45RA-negative fraction. The CDR3 DNA is TGTGCCAGCAGTTACCGCCGGCAGGATAGTCAGCCCCAGCATTTT. Amino acid sequence: CASSYRRQDSQPQHF.